Listed here is a single TCR beta chain. These data are taken from a study of control samples from healthy donors and cancer patients. Generated by immunoSEQ multiplex PCR, the TCRdb table keeps only in-frame clones and is missing some. Here the sample spans 70,000 to 80,000 clones, more than 75% being singletons. This receptor was taken from a man aged 45-65 years in good health. The sequencing input was blood.

The CDR3 DNA reads TGCGCCAGCAGCTTGGGGGGGAGACAAGAGACCCAGTACTTC. Residues: CASSLGGRQETQYF. This chain joins TRBV5-1 and TRBJ2-5; D tentatively reads TRBD1 or TRBD2 (5 bases each). This CDR3 contains 14 residues. Trimming removed 0 bases from V and 2 bases from J, with 8 bases in between. From germline, CDR1 is SGHRS and CDR2 YFSETQ.